A single sample gave rise to the 31 T cell receptor beta chains below, sequenced in a study of cytomegalovirus exposure and HLA in healthy donors. Primers: 60 Vbeta forward and 13 Jbeta reverse. Libraries were prepared by immunoSEQ multiplex PCR; TCRdb keeps only in-frame clonotypes and omits some of them. The repertoire holds 180,000 or so clones, just under 80% seen once, with 2.9% in the top ten. The sequenced sample was PBMCs. The receptors come from a female donor in good health and CMV-seronegative.

The chain combines TRBV6-4 with TRBJ1-2; D not resolved. The CDR3 is 14 amino acids. V lost 5 bases to trimming and J lost 7 bases, with 17 bases between them. Germline loops: CDR1 MRHNA, CDR2 SNTAGT. CDR3 region: CASSSMAANGGYTF. In nucleotides, the CDR3 is TGTGCCAGCAGTTCGATGGCGGCTAATGGTGGCTACACCTTC.

The chain employs TRBV18 and TRBJ2-5; D possibly corresponds to TRBD1 (7 bases). CDR1 is KGHSH and CDR2 is LQKENI in the germline V gene. The V and J ends lost 6 bases and 5 bases respectively, with 19 bases between them. The length of the CDR3 is 15 residues. The CDR3 DNA reads TGTGCCAGCTCGCCGACAGGGACTGGGGCGGAGACCCAGTACTTC. Its translation is CASSPTGTGAETQYF.

This chain joins TRBV2 and TRBJ2-5, with TRBD2 matching over 9 bases. The V segment lost 0 bases and the J segment 2 bases; nucleotides outside the gene matches: 7. The germline V gene encodes CDR1 SNHLY and CDR2 FYNNEI. CDR3 size: 17 residues. The CDR3 reads CASSEAPRLAAQETQYF. The CDR3 DNA is TGTGCCAGCAGTGAAGCGCCCCGACTAGCGGCACAAGAGACCCAGTACTTC.

The V gene is TRBV28, the J gene TRBJ2-3; D is possibly TRBD1 (6 bases). Trimming took 5 bases from V and 1 from J, leaving 16 bases between them. Germline V lookup: CDR1 MDHEN, CDR2 SYDVKM. The CDR3 spans 16 residues. Here the CDR3 DNA reads TGTGCCAGCAGTCAGATACAGGGTTCCGGCACAGATACGCAGTATTTT. This sequence encodes CASSQIQGSGTDTQYF.

The gene calls are TRBV5-4 and TRBJ1-3; 9 bases are a match to TRBD1. The CDR3 has 15 residues. Trimming at V came to 3 bases and at J to 3 bases, leaving 4 bases not matched to a gene. Germline-derived CDR1 and CDR2 are SGHNT and YYREEE (reference sequence). In nucleotides, the CDR3 is TGTGCCAGCAGCTCCGGGACAGGGAATGGAAACACCATATATTTT. This translates into CASSSGTGNGNTIYF.

The CDR3 DNA sequence: TGTGCCAGCAGACGCGACAGGGTAGAAGCTTTCTTT. Its protein is CASRRDRVEAFF. V and J are TRBV6-6 and TRBJ1-1; 7 positions agree with TRBD1. J lost 8 bases, V lost 6 bases, and 6 bases had no gene match. The CDR3 has 12 amino acids. Germline V gene data show CDR1 as MNHNY and CDR2 as SVGAGI (reference sequence).

CDR3 coding DNA: TGTGCCAGCGGCGGGACAGAAAATCAGCCCCAGCATTTT. Translating gives CASGGTENQPQHF. This chain uses TRBV10-3 with TRBJ1-5; 7 bases agree with TRBD1. V lost 10 bases, J lost 4 bases, and 7 bases stayed unmatched. This CDR3 contains 13 residues. CDR1 is ENHRY, CDR2 SYGVKD, per germline.

The V gene is TRBV23-1, the J gene TRBJ2-7, with 10 bases aligning to TRBD2. TRBV23-1 is designated an ORF whose function remains uncertain. The length of the CDR3 is 14 residues. The V segment lost 11 bases and the J segment 6 bases; nucleotides outside the gene matches: 13. The CDR3 region has the DNA TGCGCCCGCTACATACCGGGACTAGCGATCGAGCAGTACTTC. Encoded protein: CARYIPGLAIEQYF.

The rearrangement links TRBV30 to TRBJ2-7, with a tentative D call TRBD2 (6 bases). Germline-derived CDR1 and CDR2 are GTSNPN and SVGIG (reference sequence). This CDR3 comprises 13 residues. V dropped 3 bases and J dropped 9 bases, with 18 bases sitting between them. The CDR3 nucleotides are TGTGCCTGGAGGCAAAGGGACTCCGTCGGGCAGTACTTC. Protein product: CAWRQRDSVGQYF.

In its sample, this clone was seen a few times. The chain uses TRBV6-6 and TRBJ1-5; 8 nucleotides match TRBD1. J was trimmed by 9 bases and V by 6 bases; bases with no gene match: 10. This CDR3 has 14 amino acids. Germline-derived CDR1 and CDR2 are MNHNY and SVGAGI (reference sequence). DNA for the CDR3: TGTGCCAGCAGAATGGACAGGGCCGTGCTGCCCCAGCATTTT. This encodes CASRMDRAVLPQHF.

Worth noting for this clone: One end of the junction is discordant with germline, which a read error may explain. V gene TRBV9 combines with J gene TRBJ2-2; D is possibly TRBD2 (5 bases). Per the germline V gene, CDR1 is SGDLS and CDR2 is YYNGEE. CDR3 length equals 15 residues. Here the CDR3 reads CASSPRAPNTGEPFF. As DNA, the CDR3 is TGTGCCAGCAGCCCGAGGGCGCCGAACACCGGGGAGCCGTTTTTT.

This clone was detected once. The V and J genes are TRBV5-4 and TRBJ2-1; D gene ambiguous. V gave up 3 bases and J gave up 4 bases, with 8 bases separating them. The CDR3 totals 13 residues. From germline, CDR1 is SGHNT and CDR2 YYREEE (reference sequence). Written as DNA, the CDR3 is TGTGCCAGCAGCTATGCCGGTTACAATGAGCAGTTCTTC. This gives the protein CASSYAGYNEQFF.

V is TRBV9 and J is TRBJ2-7; D not certain. Germline V lookup: CDR1 SGDLS, CDR2 YYNGEE. Trimming removed 0 bases from V and 2 bases from J, with 6 bases in between. The CDR3 contains 13 residues. The CDR3: CASSVEPAYEQYF. The DNA of the CDR3 is TGTGCCAGCAGCGTAGAGCCCGCCTACGAGCAGTACTTC.

The chain is built from TRBV5-1 and TRBJ2-1; 8 bases match TRBD2. The germline gives CDR1 SGHRS, CDR2 YFSETQ. This CDR3 is 14 amino acids long. J was trimmed by 8 bases and V by 0 bases; bases with no gene match: 4. Written as DNA, the CDR3 is TGCGCCAGCAGCTTGGAAGCGGGAGAGGATGAGCAGTTCTTC. Encoded protein: CASSLEAGEDEQFF.

This chain links TRBV27 with TRBJ2-2, with D unresolved. Germline lookup yields CDR1 MNHEY and CDR2 SMNVEV (reference sequence). The CDR3 loop spans 12 amino acids. The V and J ends lost 5 bases and 2 bases respectively, with 3 bases between them. The CDR3 sequence: CASSLNTGELFF. CDR3 nucleotide sequence: TGTGCCAGCAGTCTTAACACCGGGGAGCTGTTTTTT.

This clone has a handful of counts. The chain's CDR3 is CASSVDRGEAFF. The CDR3 coding sequence is TGTGCCAGCAGTGTCGACAGGGGCGAAGCTTTCTTT. The chain couples TRBV25-1 to TRBJ1-1; 8 bases are shared with TRBD1. Trimming at V came to 4 bases and at J to 8 bases, leaving 3 bases not matched to a gene. The CDR3 is made up of 12 amino acids. The germline gives CDR1 MGHDK, CDR2 SYGVNS. Using reference TRBV25-1 and TRBJ1-1 for the parts outside the CDR3, the full variable domain is EADIYQTPRYLVIGTGKKITLECSQTMGHDKMYWYQQDPGMELHLIHYSYGVNSTEKGDLSSESTVSRIRTEHFPLTLESARPSHTSQYLCASSVDRGEAFFGQGTRLTVV.

This rearrangement joins TRBV4-2 to TRBJ2-7, with D unresolved. Germline CDR1 reads LGHNA; CDR2 reads YNFKEQ. There are 11 residues in the CDR3. V was trimmed by 4 bases and J by 7 bases, leaving 8 bases between them. For the CDR3, the DNA is TGTGCCAGCAGCCTGGGCTTGGAGCAGTACTTC. This translates into CASSLGLEQYF.

The chain employs TRBV11-2 and TRBJ2-3; 8 nucleotides line up with TRBD2. The CDR3 extends over 15 amino acids. Germline lookup yields CDR1 SGHAT and CDR2 FQNNGV. Trimming cost V 8 bases and J 2 bases; bases outside gene matches: 9. The CDR3 bases are TGTGCCAGCCTAAAGCGGGAGCCGGACACAGATACGCAGTATTTT. It is translated as CASLKREPDTDTQYF.

The chain employs TRBV4-3 and TRBJ2-1; D is possibly TRBD2 (7 bases). The V gene's germline CDR1 is LGHNA and CDR2 YSLEER. Trimming removed 0 bases at V and 13 bases at J, with 25 bases between. CDR3 length equals 17 residues. The CDR3 is CASSQDPSPLGLQGQFF. CDR3 bases: TGCGCCAGCAGCCAAGACCCAAGCCCGCTGGGACTACAGGGTCAGTTCTTC.

The rearrangement uses TRBV19 and TRBJ2-7, with 7 bases aligning to TRBD1. With V trimmed by 5 bases and J by 2 bases, 9 bases remained unmatched. The CDR3 is 15 residues long. Germline CDR1 and CDR2: LNHDA and SQIVND (reference sequence). CDR3 coding DNA: TGTGCCAGTAGTGCCCGGGACAGCCTAGCCTACGAGCAGTACTTC. This sequence encodes CASSARDSLAYEQYF.

This chain connects TRBV27 to TRBJ2-3; tentative D call: TRBD1 (6 bases). CDR1 and CDR2 from the germline V gene are MNHEY and SMNVEV (reference sequence). This CDR3 comprises 14 residues. Trimming cost V 7 bases and J 1 base, with 12 bases left between them. The CDR3 sequence: CASKVGAGTDTQYF. CDR3 coding DNA: TGTGCCAGCAAGGTGGGGGCGGGCACAGATACGCAGTATTTT.

J is TRBJ1-1 and V is TRBV4-1; maybe TRBD1 (5 bases). V gave up 1 base and J gave up 6 bases, with 9 bases separating them. The length of the CDR3 is 13 residues. Germline CDR1 and CDR2: MGHRA and YSYEKL. DNA of the CDR3: TGCGCCAGCAGCCAAGTAGAAGGGGCTGAAGCTTTCTTT. Translating gives CASSQVEGAEAFF.

The gene calls are TRBV11-2 and TRBJ2-5; TRBD2 aligns across 8 bases. Germline-derived CDR1 and CDR2 are SGHAT and FQNNGV. The V gene end was trimmed by 5 bases and the J gene end by 2 bases; junction bases not matched to a gene: 10. The length of the CDR3 is 16 residues. The CDR3: CASSPAAGALQETQYF. CDR3 nucleotides: TGTGCCAGCAGCCCCGCAGCGGGGGCCCTTCAAGAGACCCAGTACTTC. Using reference TRBV11-2 and TRBJ2-5 for the parts outside the CDR3, the full variable domain is EAGVAQSPRYKIIEKRQSVAFWCNPISGHATLYWYQQILGQGPKLLIQFQNNGVVDDSQLPKDRFSAERLKGVDSTLKIQPAKLEDSAVYLCASSPAAGALQETQYFGPGTRLLVL.

This clone was seen only a few times. The rearrangement joins TRBV6-4 to TRBJ1-2; tentatively, D is TRBD1 (5 bases). The CDR3 runs to 15 residues. Trimming removed 3 bases from V and 0 bases from J, with 11 bases in between. CDR1 and CDR2 from the germline V gene are MRHNA and SNTAGT. The CDR3 is CASSEQELANYGYTF. CDR3 coding DNA: TGTGCCAGCAGTGAACAGGAGTTAGCTAACTATGGCTACACCTTC.

This rearrangement joins TRBV2 to TRBJ1-1; tentatively, D is TRBD1 (5 bases). Looked up from germline, CDR1 is SNHLY and CDR2 is FYNNEI. V shed 2 bases and J shed 3 bases, with 10 bases lying between them. The CDR3 runs to 14 residues. The CDR3 DNA reads TGTGCCAGCAGTGAACGGGGGGACTACACTGAAGCTTTCTTT. Its protein product is CASSERGDYTEAFF.

This chain uses TRBV7-3 with TRBJ2-7; TRBD1 is a possible D gene (6 bases). V lost 8 bases to trimming and J lost 1 base, with 9 bases between them. The germline CDR1 and CDR2 sequences are SGHTA and FQGTGA. This CDR3 has 12 residues. Here the CDR3 DNA reads TGTGCCAGCCTCACAGGGTCCTACGAGCAGTACTTC. It encodes CASLTGSYEQYF.

The chain is built from TRBV7-9 and TRBJ2-2, with D maybe TRBD1 (6 bases). The germline V and J ends were trimmed by 4 bases and 1 base, with 13 bases remaining between them. Looked up from germline, CDR1 is SEHNR and CDR2 is FQNEAQ (reference sequence). This CDR3 spans 16 amino acids. CDR3 nucleotides: TGTGCCAGCAGCTCCCCTAGGACAGAGAACACCGGGGAGCTGTTTTTT. It yields the protein CASSSPRTENTGELFF.

This CDR3 reads CARDGGRRANVLTF. CDR3 in DNA: TGTGCCAGAGACGGGGGTCGCAGGGCCAACGTCCTGACTTTC. The chain uses TRBV2 and TRBJ2-6, with a weak D call TRBD2 (6 bases). Germline CDR1 SNHLY, CDR2 FYNNEI. This CDR3 has 14 amino acids. V was trimmed by 9 bases and J by 5 bases, leaving 14 bases between them.

Comments on this clone: Additional DNA sequences in this sample encode the identical CDR3. The rearrangement links TRBV9 to TRBJ1-1; 8 bases line up with TRBD1. This CDR3 has 15 amino acids. J gave up 8 bases and V 0 bases, and 9 bases lay outside the gene matches. CDR1 is SGDLS and CDR2 is YYNGEE in the germline V gene. The CDR3 spells CASSVGGQGGTEAFF. The CDR3 bases are TGTGCCAGCAGCGTAGGTGGACAGGGTGGCACCGAAGCTTTCTTT.

The V and J genes are TRBV19 and TRBJ1-5; D is unclear. Germline-derived CDR1 and CDR2 are LNHDA and SQIVND (reference sequence). V was clipped by 3 bases and J by 1 base, with 10 bases between them. The length of the CDR3 is 15 residues. CDR3 loop: CASSIALSSNQPQHF. DNA for the CDR3: TGTGCCAGTAGTATCGCGTTGAGCAGCAATCAGCCCCAGCATTTT.

A single count supports this clone. This rearrangement joins TRBV5-5 to TRBJ1-2, with a tentative D call TRBD1 (6 bases). This CDR3 has 16 amino acids. V lost 0 bases, J lost 0 bases, and 12 bases lay in between. Germline loops: CDR1 SGHKS, CDR2 YYEKEE (reference sequence). The CDR3 is CASSLGQGSSNYGYTF. CDR3 nucleotides: TGTGCCAGCAGCTTGGGTCAGGGGTCCTCTAACTATGGCTACACCTTC.